Shown below are 29 T cell receptor beta chains from a single sample sequenced in a study of ipilimumab plus nivolumab after autologous stem cell transplantation. Here immunoSEQ multiplex PCR was the method, and the copy in TCRdb shows in-frame clones only, minus some. The sample has about 10,000 clones; around two thirds are singletons. The sample consisted of PBMCs, taken in a trial of ipilimumab plus nivolumab as post-transplant consolidation. Receptors were obtained from a female donor with multiple myeloma.

V and J are TRBV10-2 and TRBJ2-7; D may be TRBD2 (5 bases). Trimming cost V 6 bases and J 0 bases, with 12 bases left between them. Germline V gene sequence: CDR1 WSHSY, CDR2 SAAADI. The CDR3 extends over 14 amino acids. The CDR3 here is CASRTGGSSYEQYF. The CDR3 nucleotides read TGCGCCAGCAGGACCGGTGGGAGCTCCTACGAGCAGTACTTC.

The rearrangement joins TRBV11-2 to TRBJ1-3; D gene unclear. Germline V gene lookup returns CDR1 SGHAT and CDR2 FQNNGV. CDR3 length equals 12 residues. Trimming removed 6 bases from V and 3 bases from J, with 6 bases in between. CDR3 in amino acids: CASSIIGNTIYF. CDR3 coding DNA: TGTGCCAGCAGTATAATTGGAAACACCATATATTTT.

This clone was counted a single time. This chain joins TRBV7-8 and TRBJ2-7; TRBD2 is a possible D gene (6 bases). Germline loops: CDR1 SGHVS, CDR2 FQNEAQ. CDR3 size: 17 residues. Trimming shortened V by 4 bases and J by 5 bases, and 24 bases separated the two germline ends. The CDR3 reads CASSSLATREGGDEQYF. CDR3 sequence (DNA): TGTGCCAGCAGCTCCCTAGCGACCAGAGAGGGAGGTGACGAGCAGTACTTC.

V is TRBV27 and J is TRBJ2-1, with 8 nucleotides matching TRBD1. Germline V CDR1 and CDR2: MNHEY, SMNVEV (reference sequence). J lost 7 bases, V lost 0 bases, and 5 bases had no gene match. The CDR3 consists of 15 residues. The CDR3 coding sequence is TGTGCCAGCAGTTTATCACAGGGGGGTGGGAATGAGCAGTTCTTC. This encodes CASSLSQGGGNEQFF.

The chain joins TRBV18 to TRBJ2-7; D unresolved. Germline V gene data show CDR1 as KGHSH and CDR2 as LQKENI. The CDR3 has 16 residues. V lost 3 bases and J lost 4, with 19 bases in between. The CDR3, as DNA: TGTGCCAGCTCACCGTGGACCCCGCGTGAGTCGTACGAGCAGTACTTC. Protein: CASSPWTPRESYEQYF.

The chain employs TRBV7-2 and TRBJ2-7; no definite D call. Trimming cost V 1 base and J 0 bases, with 10 bases left between them. Germline V gene data show CDR1 as SGHTA and CDR2 as FQGNSA. This CDR3 is built from 15 residues. The CDR3 here is CASSLDKTNSYEQYF. The CDR3, as DNA: TGTGCCAGCAGCTTAGACAAAACTAACTCCTACGAGCAGTACTTC.

V gene TRBV7-3 combines with J gene TRBJ2-1; the D is unclear. Trimming removed 5 bases at V and 1 base at J, with 6 bases between. This CDR3 has 13 residues. In germline, CDR1 is SGHTA, CDR2 FQGTGA. The CDR3 sequence: CASSPASYNEQFF. The CDR3 nucleotides read TGTGCCAGCAGCCCTGCTTCCTACAATGAGCAGTTCTTC.

This chain links TRBV28 with TRBJ1-3; D not certain. The germline V and J ends were trimmed by 3 bases and 4 bases, with 10 bases remaining between them. The CDR3 loop spans 14 amino acids. Germline-derived CDR1 and CDR2 are MDHEN and SYDVKM. Written as DNA, the CDR3 is TGTGCCAGCAGTTTTATAGGGTTGGGAAACACCATATATTTT. Translated: CASSFIGLGNTIYF.

The rearrangement links TRBV6-6 to TRBJ1-1; D perhaps matches TRBD1 (5 bases). With 7 bases removed from V and 11 bases from J, the gap between germline ends came to 17 bases. CDR3 length: 12 amino acids. In germline, CDR1 is MNHNY, CDR2 SVGAGI (reference sequence). The CDR3 loop is CASNSGPPGAFF. The CDR3 region has the DNA TGTGCCAGCAACTCGGGGCCCCCGGGGGCTTTCTTT.

This clone was detected a few times. The chain recombines TRBV27 with TRBJ2-7; D gene unclear. The germline V gene has CDR1 MNHEY and CDR2 SMNVEV (reference sequence). Trimming pared 10 bases from V and 3 bases from J, leaving 19 bases between. The CDR3 sequence is 14 residues long. The CDR3 region is CATSVGANFYEQYF. The CDR3 DNA reads as TGTGCCACTTCCGTGGGCGCTAACTTCTACGAGCAGTACTTC.

The V call is TRBV5-1, the J call TRBJ1-2; a possible D gene is TRBD1 (6 bases). Germline V gives CDR1 SGHRS, CDR2 YFSETQ. This CDR3 is 13 amino acids long. The V end was cut by 3 bases, the J end by 4 bases, with 10 bases between. The DNA of the CDR3 is TGCGCCAGCAGCTACCCAGGGGCCTATGGCTACACCTTC. Protein sequence: CASSYPGAYGYTF.

This chain uses TRBV5-4 with TRBJ2-1, with 7 bases aligning to TRBD2. The germline gives CDR1 SGHNT, CDR2 YYREEE (reference sequence). V lost 4 bases to trimming and J lost 8 bases; unmatched junction nucleotides: 9. The CDR3 is 14 amino acids. In DNA, the CDR3 is TGTGCCAGCAGCGAAGGGAGGGCCTGGGATGAGCAGTTCTTC. Protein product: CASSEGRAWDEQFF.

The gene calls are TRBV5-1 and TRBJ1-1; the match to TRBD1 covers 7 bases. The junction had 7 bases not matched to a gene; V was cut back by 4 bases and J by 1 base. The CDR3 totals 15 residues. The V gene's germline CDR1 is SGHRS and CDR2 YFSETQ. For the CDR3, the DNA is TGCGCCAGCAGCCCGAGGGGACAGCAGAACACTGAAGCTTTCTTT. This sequence encodes CASSPRGQQNTEAFF.

The CDR3 DNA reads TGTGCCAGCAGCTTGGCCAATTCACCCCTCCACTTT. It specifies CASSLANSPLHF. V usage is TRBV5-4 and J usage is TRBJ1-6; D is unclear. CDR1 is SGHNT, CDR2 YYREEE, per germline (reference sequence). The CDR3 is 12 amino acids. V was cut by 0 bases and J by 7 bases, with 2 bases left in between. The whole variable domain, filled in from reference TRBV5-4 and TRBJ1-6, reads ETGVTQSPTHLIKTRGQQVTLRCSSQSGHNTVSWYQQALGQGPQFIFQYYREEENGRGNFPPRFSGLQFPNYSSELNVNALELDDSALYLCASSLANSPLHFGNGTRLTVT.

A few counts support this clone. The chain combines TRBV5-1 with TRBJ1-2; D is ambiguous. The CDR3 runs 16 residues. Germline-derived CDR1 and CDR2 are SGHRS and YFSETQ. V gave up 0 bases and J gave up 2 bases, with 14 bases separating them. The CDR3 DNA sequence: TGCGCCAGCAGCTTGGTTGGGGTGCCGGCAAACTATGGCTACACCTTC. It yields the protein CASSLVGVPANYGYTF.

The rearrangement links TRBV5-4 to TRBJ2-7; D unclear. V was trimmed by 2 bases and J by 1 base, leaving 10 bases between them. Per germline, CDR1 SGHNT and CDR2 YYREEE (reference sequence). This CDR3 is built from 14 residues. The CDR3, as DNA: TGTGCCAGCAGCTTATTAAGCAATTCCTACGAGCAGTACTTC. Protein sequence: CASSLLSNSYEQYF.

This clone turned up a few times. CDR3 nucleotide sequence: TGTGCCAGCAGTTTACCGGGGCAGCCTGAAGCTTTCTTT. It codes for CASSLPGQPEAFF. The V and J genes are TRBV27 and TRBJ1-1, with D tentatively TRBD1 (5 bases). CDR1 is MNHEY and CDR2 is SMNVEV in the germline V gene (reference sequence). CDR3 length: 13 amino acids. The V end was cut by 2 bases, the J end by 6 bases, with 10 bases between.

CDR3 bases: TGTGCCAGCAGTATCCAGGAACTAACCTACGAGCAGTACTTC. Its translation is CASSIQELTYEQYF. The chain joins TRBV2 to TRBJ2-7; D is unclear. This CDR3 is 14 amino acids long. Germline loops: CDR1 SNHLY, CDR2 FYNNEI. Trimming took off 5 bases at V and 2 bases at J, with 13 bases between the two ends.

CDR3 sequence reads: CASSSQPLGTDTQYF. CDR3 bases: TGTGCCAGTAGTTCCCAGCCACTAGGAACGGATACGCAGTATTTT. The rearrangement joins TRBV19 to TRBJ2-3, with D maybe TRBD2 (5 bases). The CDR3 is 15 residues long. Trimming removed 5 bases from V and 6 bases from J, with 18 bases in between. Germline V gives CDR1 LNHDA, CDR2 SQIVND (reference sequence).

This clone showed up just once. The chain has TRBV5-6 and TRBJ2-7; TRBD2 aligns across 10 bases. Germline V gene lookup returns CDR1 SGHDT and CDR2 YYEEEE. The length of the CDR3 is 15 residues. The V gene end was trimmed by 0 bases and the J gene end by 4 bases; junction bases not matched to a gene: 4. CDR3 loop: CASSLGLAGAYEQYF. CDR3 nucleotides: TGTGCCAGCAGCTTGGGGCTAGCGGGAGCATACGAGCAGTACTTC.

This clone is termed medium-sized (0.01 to 0.1%). The chain uses TRBV4-3 and TRBJ2-5, with TRBD1 matching over 7 bases. The germline gives CDR1 LGHNA, CDR2 YSLEER. The CDR3 runs 16 residues. J lost 4 bases, V lost 3 bases, and 11 bases had no gene match. The chain's CDR3 is CASSHRYQGDGETQYF. The DNA of the CDR3 is TGCGCCAGCAGCCACCGTTACCAGGGGGACGGAGAGACCCAGTACTTC.

The table lists this clone with a few counts. CDR3 in DNA: TGTGCCAGCACCCCCGGGCAGGGGTACGGCGGCTACACCTTC. It is translated as CASTPGQGYGGYTF. The chain joins TRBV28 to TRBJ1-2, with a possible D match to TRBD1 (6 bases). The CDR3 runs 14 residues. The germline V gene has CDR1 MDHEN and CDR2 SYDVKM. Trimming shortened V by 7 bases and J by 8 bases, and 20 bases separated the two germline ends.

J is TRBJ1-2 and V is TRBV18; D not resolved. Per germline, CDR1 KGHSH and CDR2 LQKENI. CDR3 length: 14 residues. Between the trimmed V and J ends, which lost 3 bases and 5 bases, there was a span of 13 bases. The CDR3 reads CASSPTRGEYGYTF. CDR3 nucleotide sequence: TGTGCCAGCTCACCTACACGGGGAGAGTATGGCTACACCTTC. The whole variable domain, remainder taken from reference TRBV18 and TRBJ1-2, is NAGVMQNPRHLVRRRGQEARLRCSPMKGHSHVYWYRQLPEEGLKFMVYLQKENIIDESGMPKERFSAEFPKEGPSILRIQQVVRGDSAAYFCASSPTRGEYGYTFGSGTRLTVV.

As for this clone: One end of the junction varies from germline; a read error may be responsible. The V call is TRBV18, the J call TRBJ2-7; D call uncertain. CDR1 KGHSH and CDR2 LQKENI come from the germline V gene. The CDR3 is 13 amino acids. CDR3 nucleotide sequence: TGTGTCAGCTCACCTCCTGGAGACGGCGAGCAGTACTTC. This translates into CVSSPPGDGEQYF.

The chain combines TRBV5-1 with TRBJ2-1, with D possibly being TRBD1 or TRBD2 (5 bases each). The CDR3 is 15 amino acids. Germline CDR1 is SGHRS and CDR2 is YFSETQ. The V end lost 0 bases, the J end lost 6 bases, and 13 bases lay between the germline ends. This CDR3 is CASSLGETVLNEQFF. The CDR3 bases are TGCGCCAGCAGCTTGGGGGAGACAGTACTCAATGAGCAGTTCTTC.

This clone is categorized as medium-sized (0.01 to 0.1%). At the DNA level, this CDR3 is encoded by other sequences in the same sample as well. The rearrangement uses TRBV9 and TRBJ1-2, with unresolved D. The ends were cut back, 2 bases at V and 2 bases at J, with 7 bases in the middle. CDR3 length: 13 residues. The germline V gene has CDR1 SGDLS and CDR2 YYNGEE. This chain's CDR3 is CASSVTENYGYTF. The DNA of the CDR3 is TGTGCCAGCAGCGTGACGGAGAACTATGGCTACACCTTC.

The chain has TRBV28 and TRBJ2-1; TRBD2 aligns across 7 bases. This CDR3 has 18 residues. The germline CDR1 and CDR2 sequences are MDHEN and SYDVKM. J was trimmed by 0 bases and V by 4 bases; bases with no gene match: 12. Written as DNA, the CDR3 is TGTGCCAGCAGTTCCCTATTTAGCGGGTTTAGCTCCTACAATGAGCAGTTCTTC. This gives the protein CASSSLFSGFSSYNEQFF.

J is TRBJ1-2 and V is TRBV7-2, with D possibly TRBD1 on 5 matching bases. Trimming removed 1 base at V and 4 bases at J, with 10 bases between. CDR3 length equals 14 residues. The germline gives CDR1 SGHTA, CDR2 FQGNSA. CDR3 coding DNA: TGTGCCAGCAGCTTAGATCGGGGGAGCTATGGCTACACCTTC. This sequence encodes CASSLDRGSYGYTF.

The chain is built from TRBV28 and TRBJ2-7; no clear D. Germline assignment: CDR1 MDHEN and CDR2 SYDVKM. The CDR3 covers 13 residues. Trimming left V 2 bases short and J 1 base short, with 6 bases between. In nucleotides, the CDR3 is TGTGCCAGCAGTTTAACACTTTCCTACGAGCAGTACTTC. This translates into CASSLTLSYEQYF.